The next 29 T cell receptor beta chains were all read from a single sample in a study of blood T cells in healthy people across ages. Primers used in a second PCR of roughly 7 to 11 cycles were a sample-barcoded 5' primer and a J-beta primer mix. TCRdb ran MiXCR on the 5' RACE reads and lists one entry per CDR3 protein. The table records about 1,600,000 distinct CDR3 sequences, roughly 40% of them present only once. Material: blood. The receptors derive from a woman between 18 and 30 years old in good health.

This clonotype was detected only a few times. J is TRBJ2-3 and V is TRBV21-1; the table's D call TRBD1 went unverified against the DNA. TRBV21-1 counts as a pseudogene. This CDR3 comprises 13 residues. The CDR3 coding sequence is TGTGCCAGCAGCCGTCCGACAGCAGATACGCAGTATTTT. It yields the protein CASSRPTADTQYF.

The chain recombines TRBV14 with TRBJ2-7; the D is unclear. This CDR3 is 14 amino acids long. Germline values: CDR1 SGHDN, CDR2 FVKESK. Between the trimmed V and J ends, which lost 6 bases and 7 bases, there was a span of 19 bases. In nucleotides, the CDR3 is TGTGCCAGCAGTCACCCTGACTCAAACAATGAGCAGTACTTC. Its translation is CASSHPDSNNEQYF.

This clonotype was seen once. V is TRBV9 and J is TRBJ2-3; 16 bases map to TRBD2. CDR3 length equals 20 residues. Losses at the gene ends were 3 bases for V and 3 bases for J; bases not matched to a gene: 13. Germline CDR1 and CDR2: SGDLS and YYNGEE. The CDR3 spells CASSAGLAGGLSSLTDTQYF. The CDR3 DNA reads as TGTGCCAGCAGCGCGGGACTAGCGGGGGGGCTTTCCAGCCTTACAGATACGCAGTATTTT.

This clonotype was counted a few times. V gene TRBV6-7 combines with J gene TRBJ2-7; unclear D gene. TRBV6-7 is sorted into the ORF group, with uncertain function. V lost 8 bases to trimming and J lost 6 bases, with 20 bases between them. The CDR3 totals 14 residues. In DNA form, the CDR3 reads TGTGCCAGCGCCAAACGACTGGCTGGGGTCGAGCAGTACTTC. Its protein is CASAKRLAGVEQYF.

The V and J genes are TRBV20-1 and TRBJ2-3, with 15 bases matching TRBD2. This CDR3 has 19 residues. Germline CDR1 DFQATT, CDR2 SNEGSKA (reference sequence). Losses at the gene ends were 6 bases for V and 2 bases for J; bases not matched to a gene: 15. CDR3: CSAQVGGLAGGTDTDTQYF. The CDR3 bases are TGCAGTGCCCAAGTTGGGGGACTAGCGGGAGGAACCGACACAGATACGCAGTATTTT.

In DNA form, the CDR3 reads TGCAGTGCTATACACGGGGGCTCTGAAGCTTTCTTT. Amino acids: CSAIHGGSEAFF. The rearrangement uses TRBV20-1 and TRBJ1-1; D perhaps matches TRBD1 (6 bases). The V gene's germline CDR1 is DFQATT and CDR2 SNEGSKA (reference sequence). V lost 4 bases and J lost 6, with 12 bases in between. The CDR3 covers 12 residues.

The chain has TRBV28 and TRBJ1-4; D uncertain. The V and J ends lost 4 bases and 1 base respectively, with 10 bases between them. The CDR3 has 15 residues. Per germline, CDR1 MDHEN and CDR2 SYDVKM. CDR3 loop: CASSSTLETNEKLFF. As DNA, the CDR3 is TGTGCCAGCAGTTCGACCCTGGAAACTAATGAAAAACTGTTTTTT.

CDR3 protein: CAISEGRTYEQYF. In nucleotides, the CDR3 is TGTGCCATCAGTGAGGGCAGAACCTACGAGCAGTACTTC. V and J are TRBV10-3 and TRBJ2-7; no firm D call. This CDR3 has 13 residues. Germline values: CDR1 ENHRY, CDR2 SYGVKD. The V end lost 2 bases, the J end lost 2 bases, and 7 bases lay between the germline ends.

As regards this clonotype: A read error may produce the germline difference seen at one junction end. The chain is built from TRBV6-5 and TRBJ2-7; TRBD2 is a possible D gene (6 bases). Germline CDR1 and CDR2: MNHEY and SVGAGI. The CDR3 is 15 amino acids. The CDR3 sequence: CVSSSTTGSAYEQYF. The CDR3, as DNA: TGTGTCAGCAGTTCTACAACCGGGAGCGCCTACGAGCAGTACTTC.

The chain carries TRBV20-1 and TRBJ2-1; D is possibly TRBD2 (7 bases). The ends were cut back, 7 bases at V and 4 bases at J, with 14 bases in the middle. The length of the CDR3 is 13 residues. Germline V gene data show CDR1 as DFQATT and CDR2 as SNEGSKA (reference sequence). The CDR3 coding sequence is TGCAGTGGGAGGGGGGGCAGTTACAATGAGCAGTTCTTC. Translated: CSGRGGSYNEQFF.

The count of this clonotype is one. The J gene is TRBJ2-7, the V gene TRBV7-3, with D tentatively TRBD1 or TRBD2 (5 bases each). The J call is in doubt because the DNA end fits TRBJ2-5 better. The CDR3 loop spans 14 amino acids. Germline CDR1 and CDR2: SGHTA and FQGTGA. The CDR3 here is CASSLGPPFETQYF. As DNA, the CDR3 is TGTGCCAGCAGCTTGGGACCACCTTTTGAGACCCAGTACTTC.

This chain uses TRBV20-1 with TRBJ2-6; maybe TRBD2 (5 bases). CDR1 is DFQATT and CDR2 is SNEGSKA in the germline V gene (reference sequence). This CDR3 has 16 residues. Trimming cost V 5 bases and J 4 bases, with 18 bases left between them. The CDR3 DNA sequence: TGCAGTGCTGGAGGTGTACCGGGAACCGGGGCCAACGTCCTGACTTTC. Protein product: CSAGGVPGTGANVLTF.

On this clonotype itself: The junction and the germline gene differ at one end; a read error may be behind it. The rearrangement joins TRBV7-2 to TRBJ2-3; D gene uncertain. The germline V gene encodes CDR1 SGHTA and CDR2 FQGNSA. CDR3 size: 14 residues. This CDR3 is CASSPNPPPDAQYF. The DNA for the CDR3 is TGTGCCAGCAGCCCTAACCCCCCGCCAGATGCGCAGTATTTT.

V usage is TRBV12-3 or TRBV12-4 and J usage is TRBJ1-5; 7 bases fit TRBD1. Trimming took 2 bases from V and 6 from J; bases not matched to a gene: 4. The CDR3 loop spans 14 amino acids. The CDR3 coding sequence is TGTGCCAGCAGTTTAACAGGGGCGGCTCAGCCCCAGCATTTT. Translated, it gives CASSLTGAAQPQHF.

This clonotype was observed a handful of times. This chain connects TRBV10-3 to TRBJ2-7, with 7 bases fitting TRBD2. The CDR3 spans 16 residues. From germline, CDR1 is ENHRY and CDR2 SYGVKD. V gave up 4 bases and J gave up 0 bases; unmatched junction bases: 9. The CDR3: CAISGRGEASSYEQYF. The CDR3 region has the DNA TGTGCCATCAGTGGTCGGGGGGAAGCAAGCTCCTACGAGCAGTACTTC.

The chain combines TRBV24-1 with TRBJ2-5, with D possibly TRBD2 on 6 matching bases. The V end lost 1 base, the J end lost 2 bases, and 16 bases lay between the germline ends. The CDR3 loop spans 17 amino acids. The germline gives CDR1 KGHDR, CDR2 SFDVKD. The CDR3 DNA reads TGTGCCACCAGTGATTTTGGAGTGGACTACAGACAAGAGACCCAGTACTTC. Translating it yields CATSDFGVDYRQETQYF.

Remarks on this clonotype: A read error may account for a junction end that differs from germline. This chain connects TRBV12-3 or TRBV12-4 to TRBJ2-3; 8 bases are shared with TRBD2. The length of the CDR3 is 15 residues. CDR3 coding DNA: TGTGCCAGCAGTTTACTCTGGACTAGCACAGATGCGCAGTATTTT. Translated, it gives CASSLLWTSTDAQYF.

The chain has TRBV12-3 or TRBV12-4 and TRBJ2-3, with 12 bases aligning to TRBD2. The V segment lost 5 bases and the J segment 7 bases; nucleotides outside the gene matches: 7. The CDR3 covers 15 residues. The CDR3 protein is CASSRTSGAGNTQYF. Written as DNA, the CDR3 is TGTGCCAGCAGTCGGACTAGCGGGGCGGGGAATACGCAGTATTTT.

In its sample, this clonotype was seen once. A junction boundary mismatches the germline segment, possibly from a read error. This rearrangement joins TRBV2 to TRBJ2-1, with D perhaps being TRBD1 or TRBD2 (5 bases each). CDR1 and CDR2 (germline): SNHLY, FYNNEI. The CDR3 runs to 16 residues. The CDR3 DNA follows: TGTGCCAGCAGGGGGACCCAGAGCAAGGGCTACAATGGGCAGTTCTTC. The encoded protein is CASRGTQSKGYNGQFF.

This chain connects TRBV5-1 to TRBJ1-1; D remains ambiguous. The germline V gene has CDR1 SGHRS and CDR2 YFSETQ. V lost 0 bases and J lost 0, with 9 bases in between. This CDR3 contains 15 residues. The CDR3: CASSLERALNTEAFF. The CDR3 nucleotides are TGCGCCAGCAGCTTGGAACGGGCTCTGAACACTGAAGCTTTCTTT. Full variable domain (remainder filled in from reference TRBV5-1 and TRBJ1-1): KAGVTQTPRYLIKTRGQQVTLSCSPISGHRSVSWYQQTPGQGLQFLFEYFSETQRNKGNFPGRFSGRQFSNSRSEMNVSTLELGDSALYLCASSLERALNTEAFFGQGTRLTVV.

In regard to this clonotype: A read error may be the cause here, since a much bigger clone is one base away. This chain joins TRBV6-5 and TRBJ2-1; D call uncertain. CDR1 is MNHEY and CDR2 is SVGAGI in the germline V gene. V was shortened by 7 bases and J by 15 bases, with 10 bases between the two germline ends. The CDR3 extends over 9 amino acids. CDR3 in amino acids: CASIPERFF. The CDR3 region has the DNA TGTGCCAGCATCCCCGAGAGGTTCTTC.

The rearrangement links TRBV20-1 to TRBJ1-5; D call uncertain. This CDR3 is 14 amino acids long. Trimming cost V 3 bases and J 7 bases, with 16 bases left between them. The germline CDR1 and CDR2 sequences are DFQATT and SNEGSKA (reference sequence). CDR3 DNA: TGCAGTGCTAGCCCCGGGGTTAGTGGACAGCCCCAGCATTTT. Protein sequence: CSASPGVSGQPQHF.

This clonotype was counted a single time. The chain links TRBV11-2 to TRBJ2-3; 9 nucleotides match TRBD2. V lost 3 bases, J lost 8 bases, and 15 bases stayed unmatched. Germline V CDR1 and CDR2: SGHAT, FQNNGV. This CDR3 has 17 residues. The CDR3 DNA follows: TGTGCCAGCAGCTTGGTCTGGGTTAGCGGGAGAGTGGGTACGCAGTATTTT. It translates to CASSLVWVSGRVGTQYF.

The chain uses TRBV30 and TRBJ2-7; TRBD2 matches 8 bases. The J segment lost 1 base and the V segment lost 1 base, leaving 6 bases of the junction unmatched. The CDR3 has 15 residues. Germline-derived CDR1 and CDR2 are GTSNPN and SVGIG (reference sequence). CDR3: CAWSALAGQSYEQYF. CDR3 bases: TGTGCCTGGAGTGCCCTAGCGGGCCAGTCCTACGAGCAGTACTTC.

The V call is TRBV20-1, the J call TRBJ1-5; 9 bases are shared with TRBD1. With 0 bases clipped from V and 0 bases from J, the junction kept 12 bases outside the gene matches. Germline lookup yields CDR1 DFQATT and CDR2 SNEGSKA (reference sequence). The CDR3 is 19 residues long. This chain's CDR3 is CSARDWDRDRENSNQPQHF. CDR3 sequence (DNA): TGCAGTGCTAGAGATTGGGACCGGGACAGGGAGAATAGCAATCAGCCCCAGCATTTT.

As DNA, the CDR3 is TGCGCCAGCGGGTTTTCTGGAAACACCATATATTTT. Amino acids: CASGFSGNTIYF. This rearrangement joins TRBV4-1 to TRBJ1-3; no clear D gene. The ends were cut back, 8 bases at V and 1 base at J, with 6 bases in the middle. Per the germline V gene, CDR1 is MGHRA and CDR2 is YSYEKL. The CDR3 has 12 residues.

The V and J genes are TRBV20-1 and TRBJ2-5; 8 bases are a match to TRBD2. Trimming took 3 bases from V and 6 from J; bases not matched to a gene: 6. This CDR3 contains 13 residues. Germline V gene sequence: CDR1 DFQATT, CDR2 SNEGSKA (reference sequence). The CDR3 region is CSASGGAGKTQYF. In DNA, the CDR3 is TGCAGTGCTAGCGGGGGGGCCGGAAAGACCCAGTACTTC.

V usage is TRBV28 and J usage is TRBJ2-3, with 9 nucleotides matching TRBD1. J gave up 0 bases and V 4 bases, and 11 bases lay outside the gene matches. The CDR3 runs 18 residues. CDR1 and CDR2 (germline): MDHEN, SYDVKM. CDR3 sequence: CASSSLGTGTSSTDTQYF. The CDR3 DNA is TGTGCCAGCAGTTCTCTGGGGACAGGGACCAGTAGCACAGATACGCAGTATTTT.

This clonotype was detected ten times or more. The chain has TRBV27 and TRBJ1-1; D gene uncertain. There are 13 residues in the CDR3. Per the germline V gene, CDR1 is MNHEY and CDR2 is SMNVEV (reference sequence). With 6 bases removed from V and 1 base from J, the gap between germline ends came to 9 bases. In DNA, the CDR3 is TGTGCCAGCAGCTTAAGCGAGAACACTGAAGCTTTCTTT. Protein product: CASSLSENTEAFF.